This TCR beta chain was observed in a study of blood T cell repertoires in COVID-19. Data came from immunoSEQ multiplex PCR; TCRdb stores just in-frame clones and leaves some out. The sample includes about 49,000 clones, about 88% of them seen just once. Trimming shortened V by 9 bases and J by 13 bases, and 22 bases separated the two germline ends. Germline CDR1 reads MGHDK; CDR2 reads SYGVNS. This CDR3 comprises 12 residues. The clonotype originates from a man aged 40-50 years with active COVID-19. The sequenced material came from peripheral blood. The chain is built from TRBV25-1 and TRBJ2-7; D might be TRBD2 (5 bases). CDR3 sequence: CASFSAGFQYYF. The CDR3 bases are TGTGCCAGTTTCTCGGCGGGCTTCCAGTATTACTTC.